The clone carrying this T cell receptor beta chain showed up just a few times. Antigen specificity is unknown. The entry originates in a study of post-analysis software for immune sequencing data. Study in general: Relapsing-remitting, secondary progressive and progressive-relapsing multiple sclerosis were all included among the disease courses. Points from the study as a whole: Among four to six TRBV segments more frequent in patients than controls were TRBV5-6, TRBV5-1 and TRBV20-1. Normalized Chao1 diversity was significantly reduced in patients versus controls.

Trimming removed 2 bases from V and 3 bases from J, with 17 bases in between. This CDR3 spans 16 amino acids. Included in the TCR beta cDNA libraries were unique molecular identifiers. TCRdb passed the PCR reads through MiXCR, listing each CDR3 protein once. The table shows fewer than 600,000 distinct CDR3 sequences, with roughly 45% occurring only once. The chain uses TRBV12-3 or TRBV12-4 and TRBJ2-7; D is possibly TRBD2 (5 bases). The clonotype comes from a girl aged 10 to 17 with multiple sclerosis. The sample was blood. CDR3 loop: CASSLKLLGSDYEQYF. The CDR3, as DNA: TGTGCCAGCAGTTTAAAGCTACTAGGGAGTGACTACGAGCAGTACTTC.